These 16 T cell receptor beta chains share one sample of origin, sequenced in a study of shared clonotypes between healthy human individuals. Data came from immunoSEQ multiplex PCR; TCRdb stores just in-frame clones and leaves some out. The sample shows around 700,000 clones, around 92% of them seen only once. Positive CCR7 selection of CD45RO-negative cells yielded the naive CD8 cells, and terminally differentiated effector memory CD45RA+ cells were excluded. The sequenced sample consisted of naive CD8+ T cells sorted from blood. The receptors derive from a man aged 25-45 years in good health.

V usage is TRBV10-1 and J usage is TRBJ2-7, with 11 bases identical to TRBD2. The CDR3 sequence is 17 residues long. J was trimmed by 0 bases and V by 3 bases; bases with no gene match: 7. From germline, CDR1 is WNHNN and CDR2 SYGVQD (reference sequence). The chain's CDR3 is CASSDLAGGFDSYEQYF. DNA of the CDR3: TGCGCCAGCAGTGATCTAGCGGGAGGATTCGACTCCTACGAGCAGTACTTC.

V usage is TRBV29-1 and J usage is TRBJ2-2, with D unresolved. V was clipped by 1 base and J by 4 bases, with 4 bases between them. This CDR3 contains 12 residues. Germline V gene data show CDR1 as SQVTM and CDR2 as ANQGSEA. The CDR3: CSVEGTTGELFF. The CDR3 DNA follows: TGCAGCGTTGAAGGTACCACCGGGGAGCTGTTTTTT.

This clone was detected once. The chain links TRBV5-5 to TRBJ2-7; no firm D call. From germline, CDR1 is SGHKS and CDR2 YYEKEE (reference sequence). Trimming cost V 5 bases and J 0 bases, with 9 bases left between them. The CDR3 sequence is 13 residues long. The CDR3 DNA reads as TGTGCCAGCAGGAGTGCCAGCTCCTACGAGCAGTACTTC. This sequence encodes CASRSASSYEQYF.

The chain has TRBV6-1 and TRBJ1-1; a weak D match, TRBD1 (5 bases). This CDR3 has 13 amino acids. Germline-derived CDR1 and CDR2 are MNHNS and SASEGT. V lost 5 bases and J lost 11, with 18 bases in between. The CDR3: CASSTRAGFDAFF. CDR3 DNA sequence: TGTGCCAGCAGTACGAGGGCAGGGTTTGATGCTTTCTTT.

The CDR3 loop reads CASSFGGLNEKLFF. CDR3 DNA: TGTGCCAGCAGCTTTGGGGGCTTGAATGAAAAACTGTTTTTT. V and J are TRBV7-9 and TRBJ1-4; D is possibly TRBD1 (6 bases). V was clipped by 3 bases and J by 5 bases, with 10 bases between them. Germline CDR1 reads SEHNR; CDR2 reads FQNEAQ (reference sequence). The CDR3 has 14 residues. Drawing the rest from reference TRBV7-9 and TRBJ1-4, the complete variable domain is DTGVSQNPRHKITKRGQNVTFRCDPISEHNRLYWYRQTLGQGPEFLTYFQNEAQLEKSRLLSDRFSAERPKGSFSTLEIQRTEQGDSAMYLCASSFGGLNEKLFFGSGTQLSVL.

As concerns this clone: The sample holds other DNA sequences that translate to the same CDR3. The chain joins TRBV19 to TRBJ2-3, with D tentatively TRBD1 or TRBD2 (5 bases each). Germline CDR1 is LNHDA and CDR2 is SQIVND (reference sequence). Trimming removed 2 bases at V and 2 bases at J, with 8 bases between. The length of the CDR3 is 14 residues. This CDR3 is CASSITGATDTQYF. CDR3 DNA: TGTGCCAGTAGTATAACCGGGGCCACAGATACGCAGTATTTT.

This chain uses TRBV4-1 with TRBJ2-7; no firm D call. Germline V lookup: CDR1 MGHRA, CDR2 YSYEKL. V dropped 0 bases and J dropped 6 bases, with 6 bases sitting between them. This CDR3 contains 12 residues. For the CDR3, the DNA is TGCGCCAGCAGCCAAGACAGTGGCGAGCAGTACTTC. As protein: CASSQDSGEQYF.

The chain recombines TRBV29-1 with TRBJ2-1; 9 bases map to TRBD2. CDR1 and CDR2 from the germline V gene are SQVTM and ANQGSEA. Trimming removed 3 bases from V and 0 bases from J; junction bases left unmatched: 6. This CDR3 is built from 16 residues. Here the CDR3 reads CSVDEAGGSSYNEQFF. The CDR3 DNA reads TGCAGCGTTGATGAAGCGGGAGGTAGCTCCTACAATGAGCAGTTCTTC.

The gene calls are TRBV2 and TRBJ2-1, with 8 bases lining up with TRBD2. The trim removed 5 bases at V and 8 bases at J, leaving 23 bases unmatched. Germline V CDR1 and CDR2: SNHLY, FYNNEI. This CDR3 is 19 amino acids long. In DNA form, the CDR3 reads TGTGCCAGCAGTACCCACCGGGACCCCCTGCGGGAGGCGGGAGATGAGCAGTTCTTC. This gives the protein CASSTHRDPLREAGDEQFF.

The chain links TRBV29-1 to TRBJ1-3; D gene unclear. The CDR3 totals 12 residues. Germline CDR1 reads SQVTM; CDR2 reads ANQGSEA. Trimming took 3 bases from V and 5 from J, leaving 8 bases between them. The CDR3 nucleotides are TGCAGCGTTGAGGATAGGAGAAACACCATATATTTT. This sequence encodes CSVEDRRNTIYF.

The rearrangement links TRBV7-6 to TRBJ2-7; D is unclear. This CDR3 has 14 amino acids. V was trimmed by 0 bases and J by 5 bases, leaving 11 bases between them. The germline gives CDR1 SGHVS, CDR2 FNYEAQ. This CDR3 reads CASSLAALVDEQYF. DNA of the CDR3: TGTGCCAGCAGCTTAGCCGCACTGGTTGACGAGCAGTACTTC.

V gene TRBV7-8 combines with J gene TRBJ2-7, with 12 positions matching TRBD2. The CDR3 is made up of 16 amino acids. The germline gives CDR1 SGHVS, CDR2 FQNEAQ. With V trimmed by 5 bases and J by 2 bases, 7 bases remained unmatched. The CDR3 reads CASSTWTSGVTYEQYF. The CDR3 DNA reads TGTGCCAGCAGCACTTGGACTAGCGGGGTTACCTACGAGCAGTACTTC.

This clone was detected only once. CDR3 sequence reads: CASSVEAGSEAFF. CDR3 DNA sequence: TGTGCCAGCAGCGTAGAAGCTGGGTCTGAAGCTTTCTTT. V gene TRBV9 combines with J gene TRBJ1-1; D is uncertain. V was trimmed by 0 bases and J by 6 bases, leaving 9 bases between them. Germline lookup yields CDR1 SGDLS and CDR2 YYNGEE. The length of the CDR3 is 13 residues.

The J gene is TRBJ2-1, the V gene TRBV19; TRBD2 agrees at 8 bases. V gave up 3 bases and J gave up 1 base; unmatched junction bases: 8. Germline V lookup: CDR1 LNHDA, CDR2 SQIVND (reference sequence). This CDR3 has 17 residues. The CDR3 loop is CASSMASGSSSYNEQFF. CDR3 in DNA: TGTGCCAGTAGTATGGCGAGCGGGAGTTCGTCCTACAATGAGCAGTTCTTC.

The chain joins TRBV27 to TRBJ2-1; 9 bases align to TRBD2. Unmatched junction bases numbered 11, after V lost 8 bases and J lost 6 bases. Germline loops: CDR1 MNHEY, CDR2 SMNVEV (reference sequence). The length of the CDR3 is 15 residues. CDR3 in amino acids: CASRLPVAGVNEQFF. The CDR3 region has the DNA TGTGCCAGCCGACTTCCCGTAGCGGGAGTCAATGAGCAGTTCTTC.

The rearrangement links TRBV28 to TRBJ2-5; 7 nucleotides agree with TRBD2. Germline CDR1 and CDR2: MDHEN and SYDVKM. This CDR3 has 16 amino acids. V lost 5 bases to trimming and J lost 5 bases; unmatched junction nucleotides: 14. The CDR3 protein is CASSTPPTSRGETQYF. The DNA of the CDR3 is TGTGCCAGCAGTACCCCCCCGACTAGCCGGGGGGAGACCCAGTACTTC.